A selection of T cell receptor beta chains follows, all from one sample in a study of human T cells and chemical hapten exposure. MiXCR was run by TCRdb on the RACE reads, yielding one entry per CDR3 protein. The table records about 56,000 distinct CDR3 sequences, about a tenth of them present only once. The sample consisted of whole blood, taken in connection with sensitization to the hapten diphenylcyclopropenone (DPC). These receptors were taken from a woman between 40 and 55 years old with alopecia areata. Some clones in this sample may be carry-over from other donors' samples. CDR3s include the opening cysteine and the closing phenylalanine or tryptophan. Each record gives: clone size, V gene, J gene, D gene, CDR3 DNA, CDR3 protein. D genes are given only for firm matches. A row's size may be missing; if present it is once, few, many or a size class.

>many|TRBV2|TRBJ2-2|TRBD2
TGTGCCAGCAGTAGACTAGCGCCGAACACCGGGGAGCTGTTTTTT
CASSRLAPNTGELFF
>-|TRBV6-1|TRBJ1-4|TRBD1
TGTGCCAGTGCGGACAGGCGTAATGAAAAACTGTTTTTT
CASADRRNEKLFF
>many|TRBV12-5|TRBJ1-5|TRBD1
TGTGCTAGTGGACAGGGGGCTGGCAATCAGCCCCAGCATTTT
CASGQGAGNQPQHF
>few|TRBV12-3/TRBV12-4|TRBJ2-2|TRBD2
TGTGCCAGCAACGGTGGGAGGGGGAACACCGGGGAGCTGTTTTTT
CASNGGRGNTGELFF
>many|TRBV7-2|TRBJ2-5|-
TGTGCCAGCAGCTCGGGACTTCAGGAGACCCAGTACTTC
CASSSGLQETQYF
>-|TRBV2|TRBJ1-1|TRBD1
TGTGCCAGCTCGGACAGGTTAATCAACACTGAAGCTTTCTTT
CASSDRLINTEAFF
>many|TRBV29-1|TRBJ2-1|-
TGCAGCGTTGAGTCTTCAGGGGTTGGTGAGCAGTTCTTC
CSVESSGVGEQFF
>-|TRBV6-1|TRBJ2-7|TRBD1
TGTGCCAGCAAAAGGGAAGCTGTGAGGACAGGGAGCTCCTACGAGCAGTACTTC
CASKREAVRTGSSYEQYF
>many|TRBV7-6|TRBJ2-3|TRBD2
TGTGCCAGCAGCTTGACTAGCAACACAGATACGCAGTATTTT
CASSLTSNTDTQYF
>-|TRBV11-2|TRBJ1-2|TRBD1
TGTGCCAGCAGCAGCGCCGGGACAGGGGGTCGGGTCTATGGCTACACCTTC
CASSSAGTGGRVYGYTF
>many|TRBV4-1|TRBJ1-1|TRBD1
TGCGCCAGCAGACAACAGAGAGAGAGGGGGCGGAACACTGAAGCTTTCTTT
CASRQQRERGRNTEAFF
>many|TRBV7-8|TRBJ1-6|TRBD1
TGTGCCAGCAGCCTTGGACAGGGGGCTAATTCACCCCTCCACTTT
CASSLGQGANSPLHF
>-|TRBV15|TRBJ2-5|-
TGTGCCACCTGGGGGGAAGAGACCCAGTACTTC
CATWGEETQYF
>few|TRBV4-3|TRBJ1-1|TRBD1
TGCGCCAGCAGCCACGGGACAGGGCGAACTGAAGCTTTCTTT
CASSHGTGRTEAFF
>many|TRBV28|TRBJ1-5|-
TGTGCCAGCAGTTCTTATAGCAATCAGCCCCAGCATTTT
CASSSYSNQPQHF
>few|TRBV5-5|TRBJ1-1|TRBD1
TGTGCCAGCAGCCCGGGACAGGGAAGAACTGAAGCTTTCTTT
CASSPGQGRTEAFF
>many|TRBV6-6|TRBJ2-6|-
TGTGCCAGCAGAAAGGAGGGTTCAGGGGCCAACGTCCTGACTTTC
CASRKEGSGANVLTF
>many|TRBV30|TRBJ1-4|TRBD1
TGTGCCTGGAGTGCCGGGACAGGGGCTCTAGGGACTAATGAAAAACTGTTTTTT
CAWSAGTGALGTNEKLFF
>-|TRBV20-1|TRBJ1-1|-
TGCAGTGCCAATTGGAAACAGGGAACTGAAGCTTTCTTT
CSANWKQGTEAFF
>few|TRBV7-9|TRBJ2-6|-
TGTGCCAGCAGCTCAGCGGGTTCTGGGGCCAACGTCCTGACTTTC
CASSSAGSGANVLTF
>many|TRBV20-1|TRBJ1-3|TRBD1
TGCAGTGCTAGAGATGTTAGACAGGGAGGTTGGTCCTCTGGAAACACCATATATTTT
CSARDVRQGGWSSGNTIYF
>many|TRBV6-1|TRBJ2-3|-
TGTGCCAGCAGAGGGGCCACGGGAGATACGCAGTATTTT
CASRGATGDTQYF
>many|TRBV27|TRBJ1-6|-
TGTGCCAGCAGTTTATCAGGACAGTTGTATAATTCACCCCTCCACTTT
CASSLSGQLYNSPLHF
>few|TRBV6-2/TRBV6-3|TRBJ2-3|-
TGTGCCAGCAGTTACTTAGTAGGTCGAAATACGCAGTATTTT
CASSYLVGRNTQYF
>few|TRBV6-6|TRBJ2-5|TRBD2
TGTGCCAGCAGTCCCGGACTAGGGAAAGAGACCCAGTACTTC
CASSPGLGKETQYF
>many|TRBV3-1|TRBJ1-5|-
TGTGCCAGCAGCCCCGCAACAGGGAGCAATCAGCCCCAGCATTTT
CASSPATGSNQPQHF
>many|TRBV6-4|TRBJ2-3|TRBD1
TGTGCCAGCAGCCACGGGACAGGGCATACAGATACGCAGTATTTT
CASSHGTGHTDTQYF
>once|TRBV4-3|TRBJ1-6|-
TGCGCCAGCAGCCAAGTTTGGAGATCACCCCTCCACTTT
CASSQVWRSPLHF
>-|TRBV12-3/TRBV12-4|TRBJ1-5|-
TGTGCCAGCAGTCCCGACTATAGCAATCAGCCCCAGCATTTT
CASSPDYSNQPQHF
>few|TRBV29-1|TRBJ1-1|-
TGCAGCGCCGCAGGGTCAGCGTATATGAACACTGAAGCTTTCTTT
CSAAGSAYMNTEAFF
>few|TRBV29-1|TRBJ1-1|-
TGCAGCGTTGCAGAAGAAGCTTTCTTT
CSVAEEAFF
>many|TRBV3-1|TRBJ1-5|-
TGTGCCAGCAGCCAAACGCATTATAGCAATCAGCCCCAGCATTTT
CASSQTHYSNQPQHF
>many|TRBV29-1|TRBJ1-2|-
TGCAGCGTTGAAGGTTCCCCCGCTGGCTACACCTTC
CSVEGSPAGYTF
>few|TRBV5-6|TRBJ2-7|-
TGTGCCAGCAGCTTCCGGGACTTGAGCTCCTACGAGCAGTACTTC
CASSFRDLSSYEQYF
>many|TRBV6-2/TRBV6-3|TRBJ1-5|-
TGTGCCAGCAGTGACCATAGCAATCAGCCCCAGCATTTT
CASSDHSNQPQHF
>few|TRBV3-1|TRBJ1-5|-
TGTGCCAGCAGCCAATCCTTTGATGGGTCCCAGCATTTT
CASSQSFDGSQHF
>-|TRBV6-6|TRBJ1-3|-
TGTGCCAGCAGTCGTCAGGGTAACTCTGGAAACACCATATATTTT
CASSRQGNSGNTIYF
>medium-sized|TRBV29-1|TRBJ2-3|-
TGCAGCGTTGCGGAAGATACGCAGTATTTT
CSVAEDTQYF
>many|TRBV2|TRBJ2-3|-
TGTGCGCACAGAGCCACAGATACGCAGTATTTT
CAHRATDTQYF
>-|TRBV20-1|TRBJ2-7|-
TGCAGTGCCCTCCGGAGGGACTACGAGCAGTACTTC
CSALRRDYEQYF